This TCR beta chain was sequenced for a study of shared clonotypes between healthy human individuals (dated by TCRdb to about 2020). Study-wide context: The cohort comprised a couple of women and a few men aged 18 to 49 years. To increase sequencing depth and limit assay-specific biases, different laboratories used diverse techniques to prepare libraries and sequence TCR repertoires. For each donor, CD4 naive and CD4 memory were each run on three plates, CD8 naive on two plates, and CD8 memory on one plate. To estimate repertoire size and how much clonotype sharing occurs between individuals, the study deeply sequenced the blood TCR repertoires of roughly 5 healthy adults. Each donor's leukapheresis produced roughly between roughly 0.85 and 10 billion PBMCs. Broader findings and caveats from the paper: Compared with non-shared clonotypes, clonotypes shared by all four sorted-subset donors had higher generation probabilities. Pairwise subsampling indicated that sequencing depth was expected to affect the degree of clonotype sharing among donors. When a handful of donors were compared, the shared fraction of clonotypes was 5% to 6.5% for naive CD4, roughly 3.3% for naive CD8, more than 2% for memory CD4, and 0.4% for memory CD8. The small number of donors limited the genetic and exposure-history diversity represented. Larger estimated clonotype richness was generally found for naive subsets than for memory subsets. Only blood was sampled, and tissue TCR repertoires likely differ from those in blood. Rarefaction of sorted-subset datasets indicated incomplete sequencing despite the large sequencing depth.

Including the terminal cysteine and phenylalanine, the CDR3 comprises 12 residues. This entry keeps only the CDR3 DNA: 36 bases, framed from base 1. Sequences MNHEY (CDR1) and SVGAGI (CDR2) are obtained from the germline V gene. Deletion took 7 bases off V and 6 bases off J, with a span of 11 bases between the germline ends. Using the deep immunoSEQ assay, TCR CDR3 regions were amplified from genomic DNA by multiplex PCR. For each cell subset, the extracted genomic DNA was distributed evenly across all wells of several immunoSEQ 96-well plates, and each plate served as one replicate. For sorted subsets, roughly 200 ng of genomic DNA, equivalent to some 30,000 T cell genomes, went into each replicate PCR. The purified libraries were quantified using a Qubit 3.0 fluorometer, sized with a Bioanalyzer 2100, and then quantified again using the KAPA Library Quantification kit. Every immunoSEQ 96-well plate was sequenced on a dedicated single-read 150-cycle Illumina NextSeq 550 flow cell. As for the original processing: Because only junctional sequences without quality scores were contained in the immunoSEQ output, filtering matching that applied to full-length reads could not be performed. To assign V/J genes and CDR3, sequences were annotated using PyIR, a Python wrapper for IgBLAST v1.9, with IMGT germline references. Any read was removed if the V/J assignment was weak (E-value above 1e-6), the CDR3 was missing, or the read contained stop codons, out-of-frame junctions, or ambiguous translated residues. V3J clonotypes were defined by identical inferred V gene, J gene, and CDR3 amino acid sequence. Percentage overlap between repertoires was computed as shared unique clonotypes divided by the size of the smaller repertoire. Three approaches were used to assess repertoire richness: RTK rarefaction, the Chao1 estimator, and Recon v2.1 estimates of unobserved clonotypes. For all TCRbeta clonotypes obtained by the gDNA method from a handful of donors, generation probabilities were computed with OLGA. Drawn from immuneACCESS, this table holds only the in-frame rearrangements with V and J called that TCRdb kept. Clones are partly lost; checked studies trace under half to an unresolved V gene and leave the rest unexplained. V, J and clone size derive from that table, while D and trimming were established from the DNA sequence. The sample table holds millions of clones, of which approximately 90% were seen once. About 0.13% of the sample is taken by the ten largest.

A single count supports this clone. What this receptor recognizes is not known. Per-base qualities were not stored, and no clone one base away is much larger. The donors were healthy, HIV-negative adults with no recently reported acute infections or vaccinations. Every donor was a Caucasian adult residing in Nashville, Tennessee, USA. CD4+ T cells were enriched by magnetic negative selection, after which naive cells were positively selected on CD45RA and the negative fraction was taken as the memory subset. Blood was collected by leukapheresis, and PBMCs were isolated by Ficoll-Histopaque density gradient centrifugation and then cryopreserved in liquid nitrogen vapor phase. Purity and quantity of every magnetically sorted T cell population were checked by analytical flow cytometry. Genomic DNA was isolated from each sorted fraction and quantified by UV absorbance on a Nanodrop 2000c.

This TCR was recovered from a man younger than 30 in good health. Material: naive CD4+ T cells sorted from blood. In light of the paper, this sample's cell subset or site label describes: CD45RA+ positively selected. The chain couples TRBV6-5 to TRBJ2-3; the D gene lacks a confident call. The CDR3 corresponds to CASTSSVDTQYF. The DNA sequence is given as TGTGCCAGCACCTCGTCGGTGGATACGCAGTATTTT.